This TCR beta chain was captured in a study of human T cells and chemical hapten exposure. V gave up 0 bases and J gave up 5 bases, with 8 bases separating them. CDR1 DFQATT and CDR2 SNEGSKA come from the germline V gene (reference sequence). This CDR3 region has 14 residues. Study processing details: Per-sample TCR counts ranged from about 23,224 to 690,600, median about 90,000. TCRdb processed the RACE reads anew with MiXCR; each CDR3 protein has one entry. It is TCRdb's table, rather than the study itself, that gives the V and J calls and clone size. The repertoire holds 300,000 to 450,000 distinct CDR3 sequences, with around 5.5% as singletons. This clonotype was counted many times. Described time point: pre-sensitization, week 0. Treatment meaning: therapeutic diphenylcyclopropenone sensitization with weekly scalp DPC.

The chain carries TRBV20-1 and TRBJ1-6, with D tentatively TRBD1 (6 bases). The material sequenced was whole blood, taken in connection with sensitization to the hapten diphenylcyclopropenone (DPC). This clonotype was obtained from a woman aged 18 to 35 with alopecia areata. Some clones in this sample may be carry-over from other donors' samples. The CDR3 DNA follows: TGCAGTGCTAGAGATCACAGGGATAATTCACCCCTCCACTTT. Translation gives CSARDHRDNSPLHF.